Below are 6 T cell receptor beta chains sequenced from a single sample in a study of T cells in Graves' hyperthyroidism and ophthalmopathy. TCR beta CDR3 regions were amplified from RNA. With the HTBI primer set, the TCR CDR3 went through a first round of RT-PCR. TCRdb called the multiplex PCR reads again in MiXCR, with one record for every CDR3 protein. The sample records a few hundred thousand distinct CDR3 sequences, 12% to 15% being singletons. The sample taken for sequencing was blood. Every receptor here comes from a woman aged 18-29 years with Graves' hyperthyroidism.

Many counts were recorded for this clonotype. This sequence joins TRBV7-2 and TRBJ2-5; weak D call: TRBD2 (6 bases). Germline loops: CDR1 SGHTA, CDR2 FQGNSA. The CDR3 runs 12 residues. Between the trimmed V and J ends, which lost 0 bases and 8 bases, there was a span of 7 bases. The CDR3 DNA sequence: TGTGCCAGCAGCTTAGCCGGGGGAACCCAGTACTTC. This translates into CASSLAGGTQYF.

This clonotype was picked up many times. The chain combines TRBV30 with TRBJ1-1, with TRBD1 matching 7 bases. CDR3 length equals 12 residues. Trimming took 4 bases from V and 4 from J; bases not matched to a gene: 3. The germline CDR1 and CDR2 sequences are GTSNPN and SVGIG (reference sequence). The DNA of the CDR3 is TGTGCCTGGACAGGGGGAGGCACTGAAGCTTTCTTT. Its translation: CAWTGGGTEAFF.

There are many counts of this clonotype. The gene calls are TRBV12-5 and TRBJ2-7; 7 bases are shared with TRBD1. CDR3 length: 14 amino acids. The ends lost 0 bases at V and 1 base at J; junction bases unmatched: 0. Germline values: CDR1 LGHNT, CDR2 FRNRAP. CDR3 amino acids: CASGLVGQSYEQYF. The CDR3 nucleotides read TGTGCTAGTGGTTTGGTGGGACAGTCCTACGAGCAGTACTTC.

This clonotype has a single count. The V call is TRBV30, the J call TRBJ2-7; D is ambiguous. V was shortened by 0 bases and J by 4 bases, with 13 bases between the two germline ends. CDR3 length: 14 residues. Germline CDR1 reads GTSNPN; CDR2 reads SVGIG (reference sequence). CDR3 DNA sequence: TGTGCCTGGAGTGTTTCTCTGGGCGGATACGAGCAGTACTTC. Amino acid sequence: CAWSVSLGGYEQYF.

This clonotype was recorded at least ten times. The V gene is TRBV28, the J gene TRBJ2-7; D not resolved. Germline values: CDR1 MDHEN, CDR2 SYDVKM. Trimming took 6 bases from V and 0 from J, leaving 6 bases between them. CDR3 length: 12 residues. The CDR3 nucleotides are TGTGCCAGCAGGCCGAGCTCCTACGAGCAGTACTTC. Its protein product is CASRPSSYEQYF.

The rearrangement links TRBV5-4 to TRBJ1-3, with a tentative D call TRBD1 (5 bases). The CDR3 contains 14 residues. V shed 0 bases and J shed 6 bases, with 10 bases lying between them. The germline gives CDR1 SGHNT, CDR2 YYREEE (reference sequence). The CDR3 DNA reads TGTGCCAGCAGCTTGGCCGGCAGGGAAAACACCATATATTTT. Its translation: CASSLAGRENTIYF.